The 12 T cell receptor beta chains in this list originate from one sample, sequenced in a study of T cells expressing NK-cell markers (dated by TCRdb to between 2020 and 2021). The library was made by 5' RACE. Sequencer: Illumina HiSeq 2000. Reads reprocessed by TCRdb are summarized as one entry per CDR3 protein sequence, and DNA is absent. The table for this sample lists roughly 430,000 distinct CDR3 sequences. Jointly, the top ten make up 6% to 8% of the sample. Sequences were obtained from blood T cells: a sorted CD56 or NKG2C T cell subset, CD4+ or CD8+ T cells, or bulk PBMC T cells (not recorded which). These receptors all stem from a woman between 18 and 69 years old in good health.

This chain links TRBV20-1 with TRBJ1-6. The CDR3 covers 14 residues. Germline V gene sequence: CDR1 DFQATT, CDR2 SNEGSKA (reference sequence). This chain's CDR3 is CSAREPGGNSPLHF.

The chain couples TRBV25-1 to TRBJ2-3; absent DNA, TCRdb's TRBD2 call cannot be checked. Germline CDR1 is MGHDK and CDR2 is SYGVNS. CDR3 length: 16 amino acids. The CDR3 here is CASSELEGEGADTQYF.

The V and J genes are TRBV5-6 and TRBJ1-6; TCRdb names TRBD1, which stays unverified in the absence of DNA. This CDR3 is 15 amino acids long. The germline CDR1 and CDR2 sequences are SGHDT and YYEEEE. The CDR3 here is CASSRGTAYNSPLHF.

The chain recombines TRBV20-1 with TRBJ2-2. The germline CDR1 and CDR2 sequences are DFQATT and SNEGSKA (reference sequence). The CDR3 is 15 residues long. The CDR3 is CSARDRGPNTGELFF.

This chain links TRBV5-1 with TRBJ2-2; TCRdb names TRBD2, which stays unverified in the absence of DNA. Germline CDR1 and CDR2: SGHRS and YFSETQ. There are 15 residues in the CDR3. The CDR3 sequence: CASHLAVANTGELFF.

The chain couples TRBV6-1 to TRBJ1-6. CDR1 is MNHNS, CDR2 SASEGT, per germline. There are 16 residues in the CDR3. The CDR3: CASRITDRSYNSPLHF.

The chain is built from TRBV4-3 and TRBJ2-3; TCRdb selects TRBD1, and the lack of DNA leaves this call unchecked. The germline CDR1 and CDR2 sequences are LGHNA and YSLEER. There are 16 residues in the CDR3. CDR3 sequence: CASSQDQGTGTDTQYF.

The chain employs TRBV6-1 and TRBJ2-2. CDR1 and CDR2 (germline): MNHNS, SASEGT. The CDR3 has 15 residues. CDR3 loop: CASSKYTNLAGELFF.

The chain uses TRBV9 and TRBJ2-3; lacking DNA, the TRBD1 call made by TCRdb goes unchecked. The CDR3 has 13 residues. Germline lookup yields CDR1 SGDLS and CDR2 YYNGEE. CDR3 loop: CASSPFGPDTQYF.

The chain combines TRBV25-1 with TRBJ1-4; TCRdb's D gene call, TRBD1, goes unchecked for lack of DNA. The germline gives CDR1 MGHDK, CDR2 SYGVNS. This CDR3 is 14 amino acids long. CDR3 sequence reads: CASSETGGNEKLFF.

The chain couples TRBV5-1 to TRBJ2-3; TCRdb proposes TRBD2, but this gene call is untestable without DNA. The CDR3 has 13 amino acids. Germline-derived CDR1 and CDR2 are SGHRS and YFSETQ. CDR3 loop: CASSFNEGDTQYF. The entire variable domain, with the rest obtained from reference TRBV5-1 and TRBJ2-3, is as follows: KAGVTQTPRYLIKTRGQQVTLSCSPISGHRSVSWYQQTPGQGLQFLFEYFSETQRNKGNFPGRFSGRQFSNSRSEMNVSTLELGDSALYLCASSFNEGDTQYFGPGTRLTVL.

The V call is TRBV11-2, the J call TRBJ2-1; TCRdb selects TRBD1, and the lack of DNA leaves this call unchecked. CDR3 length: 16 residues. Germline lookup yields CDR1 SGHAT and CDR2 FQNNGV. CDR3 in amino acids: CASIPPWGGAYNEQFF.